This T cell receptor beta chain was found in a study of cytomegalovirus exposure and HLA in healthy donors. Germline V lookup: CDR1 SGHTA, CDR2 FQGNSA. V was clipped by 7 bases and J by 3 bases; unmatched bases: 6. The length of the CDR3 is 13 residues. PCR amplification relied on 60 Vbeta primers (plus 13 Jbeta primers). Method: immunoSEQ multiplex PCR; TCRdb's copy keeps in-frame clones and lacks some. The repertoire holds about 130,000 clones, roughly 70% seen once, with approximately 3.9% in the top ten. V and J are TRBV7-2 and TRBJ2-7, with TRBD2 identical over 7 bases. Material: PBMCs. The sequence came from a man between 45 and 60 years old in good health and CMV-seropositive. The CDR3 loop reads CASTRDYRYEQYF. The CDR3 DNA is TGTGCCAGCACCCGGGACTACCGCTACGAGCAGTACTTC. Together with reference TRBV7-2 and TRBJ2-7, the CDR3 gives the full variable domain: GAGVSQSPSNKVTEKGKDVELRCDPISGHTALYWYRQSLGQGLEFLIYFQGNSAPDKSGLPSDRFSAERTGGSVSTLTIQRTQQEDSAVYLCASTRDYRYEQYFGPGTRLTVT.